This TCR beta chain was recorded in a study of CXCR3-negative and CXCR3-positive naive CD8 T cells. The CDR3 consists of 13 residues. CDR1 is MNHEY, CDR2 SVGEGT, per germline. UMI-tagged TRB cDNA libraries were built via 5' RACE. TCRdb reprocessed the 5' RACE reads, keeping one entry per CDR3 protein, no DNA. The listing contains some 110,000 distinct CDR3 sequences. Study findings and constraints: CXCR3-negative and CXCR3-positive naive cells shared comparable TRBV-TRBJ usage, but memory cells did not. CXCR3-positive naive cells had TRB CDR3s that were more hydrophobic than CXCR3-negative naive cells had.

Comment on this clonotype: Antigen: not known.

Sequenced: naive CXCR3+ CD8+ T cells from blood. The sample's subset: CD45RO-CCR7+CD27+CD95- naive CD8+ T cells expressing CXCR3 (TNR3+). This clonotype was sampled from a human donor in good health. Some clones in this sample may be carry-over from other donors' samples. The genes are TRBV6-2 or TRBV6-3 and TRBJ2-1; TCRdb's D call, TRBD1, is unchecked because there is no DNA. CDR3: CASSSSPGREQFF.